The entry that follows covers one T cell receptor beta chain sequence. Its antigen remains unidentified. The data originate from a study of response to subunit inactivated influenza vaccine. Whole-study findings and limits: The authors suggested that few new T cells are recruited per seasonal influenza vaccination.

The CDR3 has 14 amino acids. The germline CDR1 and CDR2 sequences are LNHNV and YYDKDF (reference sequence). V lost 1 base to trimming and J lost 4 bases; unmatched junction nucleotides: 3. MiXCR, applied by TCRdb to the RT-PCR reads, yields one record per CDR3 protein. Of roughly 700,000 distinct CDR3 sequences listed, roughly 13% are singletons. This TCR derives from a man aged 45 to 65 who received an inactivated influenza vaccine. The chain has TRBV15 and TRBJ2-5, with TRBD2 identical over 7 bases. The specimen was PBMCs from blood, collected less than 15 days before vaccination. As DNA, the CDR3 is TGTGCCACCAGCAGAGTGGGGAGGGGAGAGACCCAGTACTTC. Amino acids: CATSRVGRGETQYF. Full variable domain (outside the CDR3, taken from reference TRBV15 and TRBJ2-5): DAMVIQNPRYQVTQFGKPVTLSCSQTLNHNVMYWYQQKSSQAPKLLFHYYDKDFNNEADTPDNFQSRRPNTSFCFLDIRSPGLGDTAMYLCATSRVGRGETQYFGPGTRLLVL.